These 32 T cell receptor beta chains originate from one sample sequenced in a study of T cells after yellow fever vaccination. Via MiXCR, TCRdb re-called the 5' RACE reads, giving one row per CDR3 protein. The sample lists more than 110,000 distinct CDR3 sequences, 6.6% occurring once. The sequenced sample was CD4+ T cells sorted from PBMCs, obtained 10 days after the yellow fever booster vaccination. These receptors were taken from a man aged 25-45 years who received the YFV17D yellow fever vaccine.

At least ten counts were recorded for this clonotype. V is TRBV28 and J is TRBJ2-2; possibly TRBD2 for D (6 bases). Germline V lookup: CDR1 MDHEN, CDR2 SYDVKM. The CDR3 has 16 amino acids. Trimming left V 6 bases short and J 7 bases short, with 21 bases between. The CDR3 nucleotides read TGTGCCAGCAGACCTAGCGCACACCCTGATGGCGGGGAGCTGTTTTTT. Translation gives CASRPSAHPDGGELFF.

This clonotype was detected ten times or more. CDR3 loop: CASSGTSSYTQYF. The DNA of the CDR3 is TGCGCCAGCAGCGGGACTAGCAGCTATACGCAGTATTTT. The rearrangement uses TRBV5-1 and TRBJ2-3; 9 nucleotides match TRBD2. This CDR3 region has 13 residues. Germline V lookup: CDR1 SGHRS, CDR2 YFSETQ. V gave up 4 bases and J gave up 7 bases; unmatched junction bases: 4.

This clonotype was observed many times. The chain carries TRBV5-1 and TRBJ2-7, with TRBD1 as a possible D gene (6 bases). The V gene lost 4 bases and the J gene lost 6 bases, with 14 bases spanning the gap. This CDR3 comprises 13 residues. The germline CDR1 and CDR2 sequences are SGHRS and YFSETQ. The CDR3 sequence is CASSPHRGSEQYF. CDR3 coding DNA: TGCGCCAGCAGCCCTCATAGGGGGTCCGAGCAGTACTTC. Combining the CDR3 with reference TRBV5-1 and TRBJ2-7 gives the whole variable domain KAGVTQTPRYLIKTRGQQVTLSCSPISGHRSVSWYQQTPGQGLQFLFEYFSETQRNKGNFPGRFSGRQFSNSRSEMNVSTLELGDSALYLCASSPHRGSEQYFGPGTRLTVT.

The gene calls are TRBV5-1 and TRBJ1-6, with a weak D call TRBD1 (5 bases). This CDR3 spans 17 amino acids. Trimming left V 0 bases short and J 9 bases short, with 19 bases between. Germline loops: CDR1 SGHRS, CDR2 YFSETQ. CDR3 nucleotide sequence: TGCGCCAGCAGCTTGGATCCAGGGAACCCTATGAGTTCACCCCTCCACTTT. This sequence encodes CASSLDPGNPMSSPLHF.

This clonotype was seen repeatedly, ten times or more. This chain joins TRBV20-1 and TRBJ2-7; 11 bases align to TRBD2. The CDR3 consists of 14 residues. Germline CDR1 reads DFQATT; CDR2 reads SNEGSKA (reference sequence). V was pared by 4 bases and J by 2 bases, with 4 bases of the junction left unmatched. CDR3 amino acids: CSATTSGRTYEQYF. In nucleotides, the CDR3 is TGCAGTGCTACAACTAGCGGGAGAACCTACGAGCAGTACTTC.

The chain recombines TRBV12-3 or TRBV12-4 with TRBJ2-4, with D perhaps matching TRBD2 (5 bases). Trimming left V 10 bases short and J 0 bases short, with 10 bases between. CDR3 length: 13 residues. The CDR3 DNA follows: TGTGCCAAGCCCGGGGTAGCCAAAAACATTCAGTACTTC. This gives the protein CAKPGVAKNIQYF.

This clonotype was seen at least ten times. The chain couples TRBV5-5 to TRBJ2-5; maybe TRBD2 (7 bases). This CDR3 region has 14 residues. Trimming stripped 4 bases from V and 5 bases from J, with 15 bases between. In germline, CDR1 is SGHKS, CDR2 YYEKEE (reference sequence). The CDR3 DNA follows: TGTGCCAGCAGCCCTCAAGGGGGGGGGGAGACCCAGTACTTC. This encodes CASSPQGGGETQYF.

The rearrangement links TRBV25-1 to TRBJ2-5; D ambiguous. Germline V gene data show CDR1 as MGHDK and CDR2 as SYGVNS. The V and J ends lost 6 bases and 1 base respectively, with 15 bases between them. This CDR3 is 15 amino acids long. The DNA of the CDR3 is TGTGCCAGCAGGCTGGGGTACCTCCCCCAAGAGACCCAGTACTTC. Amino acids: CASRLGYLPQETQYF.

In its sample, this clonotype was seen many times. The chain has TRBV20-1 and TRBJ2-7; D unclear. Germline assignment: CDR1 DFQATT and CDR2 SNEGSKA (reference sequence). This CDR3 spans 13 amino acids. V gave up 8 bases and J gave up 0 bases, with 14 bases separating them. As DNA, the CDR3 is TGCAGTTTCCGACGCCCTAGCTCCTACGAGCAGTACTTC. Encoded protein: CSFRRPSSYEQYF.

At least ten counts were recorded for this clonotype. This sequence joins TRBV6-2 or TRBV6-3 and TRBJ2-4, with D possibly TRBD1 on 6 matching bases. Per the germline V gene, CDR1 is MNHEY and CDR2 is SVGEGT. V shed 6 bases and J shed 1 base, with 13 bases lying between them. The CDR3 loop spans 15 amino acids. CDR3 amino acids: CASRKGDGAKNIQYF. The CDR3 bases are TGTGCCAGCAGAAAGGGGGACGGGGCCAAAAACATTCAGTACTTC.

V and J are TRBV10-2 and TRBJ2-1, with D hard to call. The CDR3 extends over 14 amino acids. Germline V lookup: CDR1 WSHSY, CDR2 SAAADI. With 3 bases removed from V and 7 bases from J, the gap between germline ends came to 13 bases. In DNA form, the CDR3 reads TGCGCCAGCAGTGACCCCGCATCATTTAATGAGCAGTTCTTC. This translates into CASSDPASFNEQFF.

As to this clonotype: This may come from a read error, since a much larger clone is one base off. The J gene is TRBJ2-1, the V gene TRBV27; possible D gene TRBD1, 5 bases. CDR1 is MNHEY, CDR2 SMNVEV, per germline (reference sequence). The CDR3 has 12 amino acids. V gave up 6 bases and J gave up 6 bases, with 9 bases separating them. CDR3 nucleotide sequence: TGTGCCAGCAGCCAGGGCTCCAATGAGCAGTTCTTC. Protein: CASSQGSNEQFF.

This clonotype was counted between two and nine times. The chain employs TRBV5-4 and TRBJ1-5; D call uncertain. The CDR3 loop spans 14 amino acids. Trimming stripped 4 bases from V and 1 base from J, with 9 bases between. Germline V gene data show CDR1 as SGHNT and CDR2 as YYREEE (reference sequence). In DNA, the CDR3 is TGTGCCAGCAGCCCCGACCTGAGCAATCAGCCCCAGCATTTT. It translates to CASSPDLSNQPQHF.

The sample holds many counts of this clonotype. The rearrangement uses TRBV20-1 and TRBJ2-7, with TRBD2 identical over 7 bases. CDR1 and CDR2 from the germline V gene are DFQATT and SNEGSKA (reference sequence). V dropped 3 bases and J dropped 4; count of bases not matched to a gene: 6. The CDR3 is 13 residues long. In DNA form, the CDR3 reads TGCAGTGCTAGCGGGAGGATAGGTTACGAGCAGTACTTC. Translated, it gives CSASGRIGYEQYF.

This clonotype appeared many times. V usage is TRBV7-2 and J usage is TRBJ1-6; D is possibly TRBD1 (5 bases). There are 15 residues in the CDR3. Germline CDR1 is SGHTA and CDR2 is FQGNSA. Trimming cost V 5 bases and J 6 bases, with 14 bases left between them. This chain's CDR3 is CASSRWGGSNSPLHF. In nucleotides, the CDR3 is TGTGCCAGCAGCCGCTGGGGGGGTTCTAATTCACCCCTCCACTTT.

Ten or more counts support this clonotype. This sequence joins TRBV7-2 and TRBJ2-3, with a possible D match to TRBD2 (7 bases). V was clipped by 0 bases and J by 14 bases, with 15 bases between them. The CDR3 extends over 13 amino acids. Germline V gene data show CDR1 as SGHTA and CDR2 as FQGNSA. CDR3 amino acids: CASSLAGGAEWYF. DNA for the CDR3: TGTGCCAGCAGCTTAGCGGGGGGGGCAGAGTGGTATTTT. Full variable domain (missing parts from reference TRBV7-2 and TRBJ2-3): GAGVSQSPSNKVTEKGKDVELRCDPISGHTALYWYRQSLGQGLEFLIYFQGNSAPDKSGLPSDRFSAERTGGSVSTLTIQRTQQEDSAVYLCASSLAGGAEWYFGPGTRLTVL.

This clonotype was detected many times. The chain links TRBV21-1 to TRBJ2-1; the tabulated D call, TRBD2, remains unverified against the DNA. TRBV21-1 is deemed a pseudogene. The CDR3 is made up of 16 amino acids. CDR3 sequence reads: CASRTLGLHSYNEQFF. The DNA for the CDR3 is TGTGCCAGCAGAACACTAGGACTCCACTCCTACAATGAGCAGTTCTTC.

This clonotype came up many times. J is TRBJ2-3 and V is TRBV6-5; the D gene is possibly TRBD2 (6 bases). Trimming removed 7 bases at V and 3 bases at J, with 20 bases between. The CDR3 is 16 residues long. CDR1 is MNHEY and CDR2 is SVGAGI in the germline V gene. CDR3 region: CASISLRLARTDTQYF. CDR3 DNA: TGTGCCAGCATTTCTCTAAGGCTAGCGCGGACAGATACGCAGTATTTT.

This clonotype has at least ten counts. CDR3 sequence: CASRWGANRYEQYF. CDR3 bases: TGTGCCAGCAGATGGGGGGCGAATCGGTACGAGCAGTACTTC. The chain combines TRBV7-9 with TRBJ2-7, with D possibly called TRBD1 or TRBD2 (6 bases each). V was trimmed by 6 bases and J by 4 bases, leaving 16 bases between them. The CDR3 loop spans 14 amino acids. Per germline, CDR1 SEHNR and CDR2 FQNEAQ (reference sequence).

In its sample, this clonotype was seen many times. The V call is TRBV5-6, the J call TRBJ2-7; a weak D match, TRBD2 (6 bases). Trimming stripped 1 base from V and 6 bases from J, with 14 bases between. The length of the CDR3 is 14 residues. Germline V gene data show CDR1 as SGHDT and CDR2 as YYEEEE. The CDR3 loop is CASSLFGGTSEQYF. The CDR3 DNA follows: TGTGCCAGCAGCTTGTTCGGCGGGACCAGCGAGCAGTACTTC. The full variable domain, rest sourced from reference TRBV5-6 and TRBJ2-7, is DAGVTQSPTHLIKTRGQQVTLRCSPKSGHDTVSWYQQALGQGPQFIFQYYEEEERQRGNFPDRFSGHQFPNYSSELNVNALLLGDSALYLCASSLFGGTSEQYFGPGTRLTVT.

This clonotype was detected ten times or more. V usage is TRBV12-3 or TRBV12-4 and J usage is TRBJ2-1; a weak D match, TRBD1 (5 bases). The CDR3 is 15 amino acids. With 3 bases removed from V and 5 bases from J, the gap between germline ends came to 14 bases. Here the CDR3 DNA reads TGTGCCAGCAGTTTTGGGGCTAGTCTGAACAATGAGCAGTTCTTC. Protein product: CASSFGASLNNEQFF.

This clonotype was observed at least ten times. This chain connects TRBV10-2 to TRBJ2-2; the D call may be TRBD1 or TRBD2 (5 bases each). The ends were cut back, 5 bases at V and 4 bases at J, with 14 bases in the middle. Germline CDR1 WSHSY, CDR2 SAAADI. The CDR3 extends over 15 amino acids. The CDR3 region is CASSYRDPTTGELFF. DNA of the CDR3: TGCGCCAGCAGTTACCGGGACCCTACCACCGGGGAGCTGTTTTTT.

This clonotype was seen many times. This chain connects TRBV12-3 or TRBV12-4 to TRBJ2-5; D remains unclear. The CDR3 totals 13 residues. V shed 5 bases and J shed 3 bases, with 10 bases lying between them. The CDR3 region has the DNA TGTGCCAGCAGTCCAGCCAACGAAGAGACCCAGTACTTC. As protein: CASSPANEETQYF.

This clonotype was recorded many times. The gene calls are TRBV10-3 and TRBJ2-7; D is uncertain. V was cut by 4 bases and J by 5 bases, with 9 bases left in between. This CDR3 has 12 residues. Germline-derived CDR1 and CDR2 are ENHRY and SYGVKD. CDR3 sequence (DNA): TGTGCCATCAGTGTATTGGGCCACGAGCAGTACTTC. Translated: CAISVLGHEQYF.

This clonotype was observed at least ten times. The genes are TRBV12-3 or TRBV12-4 and TRBJ2-3, with TRBD2 identical over 11 bases. This CDR3 spans 16 amino acids. The V segment lost 6 bases and the J segment 1 base; nucleotides outside the gene matches: 6. The CDR3: CASRSTTSGGTDTQYF. CDR3 coding DNA: TGTGCCAGCAGAAGCACGACTAGCGGGGGCACAGATACGCAGTATTTT.

A few counts support this clonotype. V is TRBV20-1 and J is TRBJ2-7; TRBD2 aligns across 9 bases. Germline V gene lookup returns CDR1 DFQATT and CDR2 SNEGSKA (reference sequence). V lost 1 base and J lost 1; bases outside the gene matches: 8. This CDR3 has 16 residues. CDR3 DNA: TGCAGTGCTAGAGGACCCGGGACTAGCAGTTCCTACGAGCAGTACTTC. Translating gives CSARGPGTSSSYEQYF.

The table lists this clonotype with many counts. This chain joins TRBV5-1 and TRBJ1-1; no definite D call. Trimming took 4 bases from V and 3 from J, leaving 13 bases between them. This CDR3 has 14 residues. Germline-derived CDR1 and CDR2 are SGHRS and YFSETQ. The CDR3 DNA sequence: TGCGCCAGCAGCACCAGAGGGATTGACACTGAAGCTTTCTTT. Amino acids: CASSTRGIDTEAFF. Drawing the rest from reference TRBV5-1 and TRBJ1-1, the complete variable domain is KAGVTQTPRYLIKTRGQQVTLSCSPISGHRSVSWYQQTPGQGLQFLFEYFSETQRNKGNFPGRFSGRQFSNSRSEMNVSTLELGDSALYLCASSTRGIDTEAFFGQGTRLTVV.

This clonotype appeared many times. V is TRBV20-1 and J is TRBJ2-3; D possibly corresponds to TRBD2 (5 bases). The V end lost 5 bases, the J end lost 0 bases, and 9 bases lay between the germline ends. Germline CDR1 and CDR2: DFQATT and SNEGSKA (reference sequence). The CDR3 contains 13 residues. The CDR3 DNA sequence: TGCAGTGCTGGGAGCGGCAGCACAGATACGCAGTATTTT. Amino acids: CSAGSGSTDTQYF.

The table lists this clonotype with a count of one. The chain couples TRBV9 to TRBJ2-3; no firm D call. Germline CDR1 SGDLS, CDR2 YYNGEE. Trimming pared 0 bases from V and 6 bases from J, leaving 2 bases between. CDR3 size: 11 residues. Here the CDR3 reads CASSVADTQYF. The CDR3 DNA is TGTGCCAGCAGCGTAGCTGATACGCAGTATTTT.

For this clonotype: One end of the junction varies from germline; a read error may be responsible. The V call is TRBV4-2, the J call TRBJ2-5; D ambiguous. The CDR3 has 13 amino acids. The germline CDR1 and CDR2 sequences are LGHNA and YNFKEQ. DNA of the CDR3: TGTGCCATCAGCCCTGGGGTAGGAGAGACCCAGTACTTC. Its protein is CAISPGVGETQYF.

This clonotype was counted many times. The chain carries TRBV20-1 and TRBJ2-1; D possibly uses TRBD1 or TRBD2 (5 bases each). From germline, CDR1 is DFQATT and CDR2 SNEGSKA (reference sequence). Trimming took off 4 bases at V and 8 bases at J, with 12 bases between the two ends. The CDR3 is 12 residues long. Written as DNA, the CDR3 is TGCAGTGCTAACAGGAGGAACTATGAGCAGTTCTTC. It codes for CSANRRNYEQFF.

This clonotype was counted ten times or more. The chain uses TRBV1 and TRBJ2-7; TRBD2, the D gene given by the table, was not confirmed from the DNA. TRBV1 is termed a pseudogene. The CDR3 loop spans 14 amino acids. CDR3 amino acids: CTSRTGTSVYEQYF. In nucleotides, the CDR3 is TGCACCAGCAGGACCGGGACTAGCGTCTACGAGCAGTACTTC.